The clone carrying this T cell receptor (beta chain) was detected once. This sample stems from a study of blood T cell repertoires in COVID-19. Turning to the study itself: The United States, Italy and Spain were the sources of the acute and convalescent COVID-19 samples. From T cells, B-cell-depleted T cells, or PBMCs came the material, which was cDNA or gDNA.

Germline CDR1 and CDR2: MDHEN and SYDVKM. The length of the CDR3 is 14 residues. V shed 5 bases and J shed 2 bases, with 11 bases lying between them. Per the original methods: Researchers report that nucleated cell counts were estimated from reference gene primer amplification. Method: immunoSEQ multiplex PCR; TCRdb's copy keeps in-frame clones and lacks some. The DNA gave D and trimming, while V, J and clone size come from that table. The table shows about 50,000 clones, with 85% occurring only once. This TCR derives from a man aged 60 to 69 with acute or convalescent COVID-19. The material sequenced was peripheral blood. The chain uses TRBV28 and TRBJ2-3, with a weak D call TRBD2 (6 bases). CDR3 residues: CASSREIDTDTQYF. The CDR3 coding sequence is TGTGCCAGCAGTCGGGAGATCGACACAGATACGCAGTATTTT.